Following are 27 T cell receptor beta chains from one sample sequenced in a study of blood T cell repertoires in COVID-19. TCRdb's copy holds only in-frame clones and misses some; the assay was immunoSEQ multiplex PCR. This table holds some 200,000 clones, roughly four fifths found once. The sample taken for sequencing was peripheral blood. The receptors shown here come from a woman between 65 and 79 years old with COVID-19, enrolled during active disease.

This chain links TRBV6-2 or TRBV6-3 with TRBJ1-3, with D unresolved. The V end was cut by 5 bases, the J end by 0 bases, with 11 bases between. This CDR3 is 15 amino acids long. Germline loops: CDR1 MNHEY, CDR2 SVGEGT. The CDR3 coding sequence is TGTGCCAGCAGTCCCCCTACGCTCTCTGGAAACACCATATATTTT. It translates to CASSPPTLSGNTIYF.

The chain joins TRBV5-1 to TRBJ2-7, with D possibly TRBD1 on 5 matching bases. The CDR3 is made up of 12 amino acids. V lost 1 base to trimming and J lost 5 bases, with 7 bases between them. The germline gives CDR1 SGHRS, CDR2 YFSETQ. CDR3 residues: CASSLRTNEQYF. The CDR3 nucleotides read TGCGCCAGCAGCTTGCGGACAAACGAGCAGTACTTC.

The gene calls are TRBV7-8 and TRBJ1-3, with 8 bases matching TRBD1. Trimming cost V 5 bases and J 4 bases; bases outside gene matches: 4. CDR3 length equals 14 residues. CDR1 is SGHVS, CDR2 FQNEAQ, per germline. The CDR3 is CASSGDRSGNTIYF. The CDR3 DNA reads TGTGCCAGCAGCGGGGACAGGTCCGGAAACACCATATATTTT.

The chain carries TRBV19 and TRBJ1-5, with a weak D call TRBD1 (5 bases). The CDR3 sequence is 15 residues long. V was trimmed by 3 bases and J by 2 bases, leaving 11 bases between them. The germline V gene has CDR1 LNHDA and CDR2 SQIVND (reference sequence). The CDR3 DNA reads TGTGCCAGTAGTATGGAGGGACTCGGCAATCAGCCCCAGCATTTT. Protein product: CASSMEGLGNQPQHF.

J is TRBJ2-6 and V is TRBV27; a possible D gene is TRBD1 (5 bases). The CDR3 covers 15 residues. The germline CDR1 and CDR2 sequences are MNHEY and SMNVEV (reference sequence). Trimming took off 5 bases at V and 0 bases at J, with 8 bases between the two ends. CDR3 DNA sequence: TGTGCCAGCAGTCGACAGACCTCTGGGGCCAACGTCCTGACTTTC. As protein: CASSRQTSGANVLTF. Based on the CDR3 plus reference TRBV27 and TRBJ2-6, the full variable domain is EAQVTQNPRYLITVTGKKLTVTCSQNMNHEYMSWYRQDPGLGLRQIYYSMNVEVTDKGDVPEGYKVSRKEKRNFPLILESPSPNQTSLYFCASSRQTSGANVLTFGAGSRLTVL.

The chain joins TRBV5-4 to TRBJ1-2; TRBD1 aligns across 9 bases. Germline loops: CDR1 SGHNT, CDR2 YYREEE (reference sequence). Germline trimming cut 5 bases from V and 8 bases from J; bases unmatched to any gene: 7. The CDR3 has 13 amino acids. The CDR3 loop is CASRLGQGTGYTF. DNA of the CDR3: TGTGCCAGCAGACTCGGACAGGGGACGGGCTACACCTTC. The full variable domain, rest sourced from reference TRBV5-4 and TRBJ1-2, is ETGVTQSPTHLIKTRGQQVTLRCSSQSGHNTVSWYQQALGQGPQFIFQYYREEENGRGNFPPRFSGLQFPNYSSELNVNALELDDSALYLCASRLGQGTGYTFGSGTRLTVV.

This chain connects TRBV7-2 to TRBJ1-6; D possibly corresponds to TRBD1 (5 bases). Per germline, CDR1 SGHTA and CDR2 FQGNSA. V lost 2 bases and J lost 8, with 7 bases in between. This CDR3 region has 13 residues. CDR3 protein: CASSLKGDSPLHF. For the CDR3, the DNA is TGTGCCAGCAGCTTAAAAGGGGATTCACCCCTCCACTTT.

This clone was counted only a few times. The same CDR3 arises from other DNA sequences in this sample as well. CDR3 protein: CASSLRGQGRNYGYTF. The CDR3 DNA sequence: TGTGCCAGCAGCTTAAGAGGACAGGGAAGGAACTATGGCTACACCTTC. The chain joins TRBV7-9 to TRBJ1-2; 8 bases fit TRBD1. Unmatched junction bases numbered 7, after V lost 2 bases and J lost 2 bases. The CDR3 contains 16 residues. Germline V lookup: CDR1 SEHNR, CDR2 FQNEAQ (reference sequence). The entire variable domain, with the rest obtained from reference TRBV7-9 and TRBJ1-2, is as follows: DTGVSQNPRHKITKRGQNVTFRCDPISEHNRLYWYRQTLGQGPEFLTYFQNEAQLEKSRLLSDRFSAERPKGSFSTLEIQRTEQGDSAMYLCASSLRGQGRNYGYTFGSGTRLTVV.

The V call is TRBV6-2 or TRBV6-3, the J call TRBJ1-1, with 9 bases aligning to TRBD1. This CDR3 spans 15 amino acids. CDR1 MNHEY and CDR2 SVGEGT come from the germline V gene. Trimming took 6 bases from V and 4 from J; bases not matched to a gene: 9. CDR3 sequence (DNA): TGTGCCAGCAGACCTCCTTTGGACAGGGGCACTGAAGCTTTCTTT. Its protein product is CASRPPLDRGTEAFF.

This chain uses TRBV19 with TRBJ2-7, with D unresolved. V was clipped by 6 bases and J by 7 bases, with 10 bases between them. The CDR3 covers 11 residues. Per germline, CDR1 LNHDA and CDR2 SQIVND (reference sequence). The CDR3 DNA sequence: TGTGCCAGTAGCAATACCGCGGAGCAGTACTTC. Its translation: CASSNTAEQYF.

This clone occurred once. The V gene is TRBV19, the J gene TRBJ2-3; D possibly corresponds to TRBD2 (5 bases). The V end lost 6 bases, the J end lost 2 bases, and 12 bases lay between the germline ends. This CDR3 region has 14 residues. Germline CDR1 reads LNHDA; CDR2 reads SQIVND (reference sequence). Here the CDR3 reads CASRIGDPTDTQYF. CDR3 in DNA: TGTGCCAGTAGAATCGGGGATCCCACAGATACGCAGTATTTT.

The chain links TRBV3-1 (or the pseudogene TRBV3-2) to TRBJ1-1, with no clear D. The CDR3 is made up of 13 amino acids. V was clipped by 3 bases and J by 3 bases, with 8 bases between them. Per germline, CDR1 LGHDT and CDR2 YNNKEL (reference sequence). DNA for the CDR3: TGTGCCAGCAGCCAGGAGGAAGACACTGAAGCTTTCTTT. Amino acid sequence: CASSQEEDTEAFF.

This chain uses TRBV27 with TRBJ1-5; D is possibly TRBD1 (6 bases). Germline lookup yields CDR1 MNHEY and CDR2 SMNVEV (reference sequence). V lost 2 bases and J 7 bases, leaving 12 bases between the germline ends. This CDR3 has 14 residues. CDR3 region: CASSLGSGAQPQHF. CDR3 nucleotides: TGTGCCAGCAGTTTAGGGTCAGGGGCCCAGCCCCAGCATTTT.

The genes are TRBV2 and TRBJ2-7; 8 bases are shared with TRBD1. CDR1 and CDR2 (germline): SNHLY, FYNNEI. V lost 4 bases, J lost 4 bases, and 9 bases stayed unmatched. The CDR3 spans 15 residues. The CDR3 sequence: CASSVGRQGAYEQYF. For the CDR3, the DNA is TGTGCCAGCAGTGTGGGAAGGCAGGGGGCGTACGAGCAGTACTTC.

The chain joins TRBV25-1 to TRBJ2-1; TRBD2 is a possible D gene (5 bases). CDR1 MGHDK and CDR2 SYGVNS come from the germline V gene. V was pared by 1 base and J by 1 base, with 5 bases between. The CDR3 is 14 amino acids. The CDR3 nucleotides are TGTGCCAGCAGTGAATCGGGATCCTACAATGAGCAGTTCTTC. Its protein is CASSESGSYNEQFF.

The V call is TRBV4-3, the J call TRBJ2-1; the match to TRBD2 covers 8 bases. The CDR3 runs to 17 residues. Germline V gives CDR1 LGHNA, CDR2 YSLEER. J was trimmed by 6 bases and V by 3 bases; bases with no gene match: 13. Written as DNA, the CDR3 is TGCGCCAGCAGCCAGGCTACTGGGACTAGTTTTCCCAATGAGCAGTTCTTC. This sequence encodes CASSQATGTSFPNEQFF.

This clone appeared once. The CDR3 region has the DNA TGTGCCAGTAGTAGCGGCATCAGCGTAAATGAAAAACTGTTTTTT. Amino acid sequence: CASSSGISVNEKLFF. The chain is built from TRBV19 and TRBJ1-4; no clear D. CDR3 size: 15 residues. CDR1 is LNHDA and CDR2 is SQIVND in the germline V gene (reference sequence). The ends were cut back, 4 bases at V and 5 bases at J, with 14 bases in the middle.

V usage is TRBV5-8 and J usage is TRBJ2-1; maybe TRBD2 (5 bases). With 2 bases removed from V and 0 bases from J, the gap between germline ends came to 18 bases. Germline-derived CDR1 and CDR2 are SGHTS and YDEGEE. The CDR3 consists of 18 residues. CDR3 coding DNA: TGTGCCAGCAGCTTATATACTAGGACGCAATACTCCTACAATGAGCAGTTCTTC. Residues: CASSLYTRTQYSYNEQFF.

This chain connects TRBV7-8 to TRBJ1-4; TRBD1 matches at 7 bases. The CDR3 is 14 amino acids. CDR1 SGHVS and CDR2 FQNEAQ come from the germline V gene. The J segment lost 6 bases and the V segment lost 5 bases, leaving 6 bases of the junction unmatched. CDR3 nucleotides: TGTGCCAGCAGCGAAACCGGGACAGATGAAAAACTGTTTTTT. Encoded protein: CASSETGTDEKLFF.

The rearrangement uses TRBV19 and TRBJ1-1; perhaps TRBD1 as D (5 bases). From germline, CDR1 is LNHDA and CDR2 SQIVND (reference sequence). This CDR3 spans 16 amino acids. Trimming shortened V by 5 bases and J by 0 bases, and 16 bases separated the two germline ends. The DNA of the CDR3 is TGTGCCAGTAGTCCCCTGGGGAAGGGGATGAACACTGAAGCTTTCTTT. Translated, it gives CASSPLGKGMNTEAFF. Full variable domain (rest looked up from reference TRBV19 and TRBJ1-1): DGGITQSPKYLFRKEGQNVTLSCEQNLNHDAMYWYRQDPGQGLRLIYYSQIVNDFQKGDIAEGYSVSREKKESFPLTVTSAQKNPTAFYLCASSPLGKGMNTEAFFGQGTRLTVV.

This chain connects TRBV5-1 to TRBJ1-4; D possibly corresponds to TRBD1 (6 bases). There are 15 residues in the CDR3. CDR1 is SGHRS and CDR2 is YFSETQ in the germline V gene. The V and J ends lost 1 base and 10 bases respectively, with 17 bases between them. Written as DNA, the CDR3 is TGCGCCAGCAGCTTGAGTTCGGGGGGCGTCGGAAAACTGTTTTTT. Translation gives CASSLSSGGVGKLFF.

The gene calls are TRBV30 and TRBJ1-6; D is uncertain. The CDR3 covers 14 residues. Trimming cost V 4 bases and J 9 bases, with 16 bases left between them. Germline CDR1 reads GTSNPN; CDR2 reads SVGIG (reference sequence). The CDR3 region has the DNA TGTGCCTGGACCCTTCCCCTTTCTAGTTCACCCCTCCACTTT. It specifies CAWTLPLSSSPLHF.

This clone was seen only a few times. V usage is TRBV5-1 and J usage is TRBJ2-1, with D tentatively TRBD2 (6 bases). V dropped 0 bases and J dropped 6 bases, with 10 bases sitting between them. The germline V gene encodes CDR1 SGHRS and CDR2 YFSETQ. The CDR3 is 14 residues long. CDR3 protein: CASSLGTEGNEQFF. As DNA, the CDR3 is TGCGCCAGCAGCTTGGGAACGGAGGGCAATGAGCAGTTCTTC. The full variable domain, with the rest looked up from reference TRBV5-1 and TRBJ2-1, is KAGVTQTPRYLIKTRGQQVTLSCSPISGHRSVSWYQQTPGQGLQFLFEYFSETQRNKGNFPGRFSGRQFSNSRSEMNVSTLELGDSALYLCASSLGTEGNEQFFGPGTRLTVL.

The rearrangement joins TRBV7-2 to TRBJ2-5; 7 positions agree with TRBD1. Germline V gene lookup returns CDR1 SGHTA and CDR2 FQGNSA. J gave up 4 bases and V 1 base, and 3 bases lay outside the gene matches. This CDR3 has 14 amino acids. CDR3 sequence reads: CASSLVGTAETQYF. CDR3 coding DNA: TGTGCCAGCAGCTTAGTCGGGACAGCAGAGACCCAGTACTTC.

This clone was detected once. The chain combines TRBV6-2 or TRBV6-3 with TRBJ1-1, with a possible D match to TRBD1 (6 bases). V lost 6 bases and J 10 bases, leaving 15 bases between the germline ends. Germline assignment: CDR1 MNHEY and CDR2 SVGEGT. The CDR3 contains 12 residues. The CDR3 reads CASSWSSRGAFF. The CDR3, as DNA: TGTGCCAGCAGCTGGTCCAGCAGGGGAGCTTTCTTT.

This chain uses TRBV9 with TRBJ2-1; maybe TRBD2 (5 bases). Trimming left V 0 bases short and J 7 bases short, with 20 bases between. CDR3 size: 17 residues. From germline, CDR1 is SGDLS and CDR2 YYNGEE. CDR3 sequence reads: CASSVGASSRGRNEQFF. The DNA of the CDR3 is TGTGCCAGCAGCGTAGGGGCGTCTAGCCGAGGTAGGAATGAGCAGTTCTTC.

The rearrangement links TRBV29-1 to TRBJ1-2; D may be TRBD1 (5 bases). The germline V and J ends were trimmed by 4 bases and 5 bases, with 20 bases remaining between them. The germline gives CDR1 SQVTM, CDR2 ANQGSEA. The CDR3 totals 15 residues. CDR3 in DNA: TGCAGCGTTGCAGCAAGGATGACAGCATCGTATGGCTACACCTTC. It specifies CSVAARMTASYGYTF.